The next 12 T cell receptor beta chains were all read from a single sample in a study of shared clonotypes between healthy human individuals. Libraries were prepared by immunoSEQ multiplex PCR; TCRdb keeps only in-frame clonotypes and omits some of them. The sample lists about 330,000 clones; over 65% were seen once. Sequences were obtained from memory CD4+ T cells sorted from blood. Subset indicated: CD45RA-negative fraction. These receptors were collected from a man between 25 and 39 years old in good health.

This chain links TRBV6-5 with TRBJ2-2; 14 positions agree with TRBD2. There are 14 residues in the CDR3. CDR1 and CDR2 from the germline V gene are MNHEY and SVGAGI. The V gene end was trimmed by 7 bases and the J gene end by 6 bases; junction bases not matched to a gene: 1. The CDR3 loop reads CASTGLAGAGELFF. The CDR3 DNA reads TGTGCCAGCACGGGACTAGCGGGAGCCGGGGAGCTGTTTTTT.

This chain connects TRBV12-5 to TRBJ2-1; TRBD2 agrees at 9 bases. Germline trimming cut 6 bases from V and 6 bases from J; bases unmatched to any gene: 3. Germline lookup yields CDR1 LGHNT and CDR2 FRNRAP. There are 13 residues in the CDR3. As DNA, the CDR3 is TGTGCTAGTGGCATTAGCGGGAGCAATGAGCAGTTCTTC. Its translation is CASGISGSNEQFF.

This chain joins TRBV15 and TRBJ2-1, with TRBD1 matching over 11 bases. The CDR3 runs to 15 residues. V trimming: 2 bases; J trimming: 5 bases; junction bases outside the gene matches: 2. Germline values: CDR1 LNHNV, CDR2 YYDKDF (reference sequence). The chain's CDR3 is CATSRRDRGNNEQFF. The CDR3 DNA reads as TGTGCCACCAGCAGACGGGACAGGGGGAACAATGAGCAGTTCTTC.

This sequence joins TRBV29-1 and TRBJ1-4; weak D call: TRBD1 (6 bases). Trimming took off 6 bases at V and 8 bases at J, with 19 bases between the two ends. From germline, CDR1 is SQVTM and CDR2 ANQGSEA. This CDR3 has 14 residues. Here the CDR3 DNA reads TGCAGCGTCCGAAGAACAGGGAATGGAGAAAAACTGTTTTTT. This codes for CSVRRTGNGEKLFF.

This clone was counted a few times. This rearrangement joins TRBV4-2 to TRBJ1-2; D is unclear. CDR1 LGHNA and CDR2 YNFKEQ come from the germline V gene. The CDR3 is 14 residues long. V dropped 2 bases and J dropped 7 bases, with 14 bases sitting between them. The CDR3 DNA reads TGTGCCAGCAGCCAAAACCATGCGGACGCTGGCTACACCTTC. Encoded protein: CASSQNHADAGYTF.

About this clone: Other nucleotide sequences in the sample specify the same CDR3. The chain is built from TRBV7-9 and TRBJ2-1, with a possible D match to TRBD1 (6 bases). The CDR3 runs to 13 residues. Germline CDR1 is SEHNR and CDR2 is FQNEAQ (reference sequence). V lost 3 bases and J 5 bases, leaving 8 bases between the germline ends. This chain's CDR3 is CASSLGHNNEQFF. Written as DNA, the CDR3 is TGTGCCAGCAGCTTGGGACACAACAATGAGCAGTTCTTC.

The chain carries TRBV2 and TRBJ2-5; D remains unclear. Germline V lookup: CDR1 SNHLY, CDR2 FYNNEI. The ends were cut back, 6 bases at V and 1 base at J, with 3 bases in the middle. This CDR3 has 11 residues. The CDR3 region has the DNA TGTGCCAGCAGCGTCCAAGAGACCCAGTACTTC. Translating gives CASSVQETQYF.

This clone was seen repeatedly, ten times or more. CDR3 nucleotide sequence: TGTGCCAGTAGTCCTCCTGGGGCCAACGTCCTGACTTTC. Translating it yields CASSPPGANVLTF. This chain connects TRBV19 to TRBJ2-6; D gene ambiguous. V shed 5 bases and J shed 2 bases, with 4 bases lying between them. The germline V gene encodes CDR1 LNHDA and CDR2 SQIVND (reference sequence). The CDR3 consists of 13 residues. The full variable domain, its missing parts supplied by reference TRBV19 and TRBJ2-6, is DGGITQSPKYLFRKEGQNVTLSCEQNLNHDAMYWYRQDPGQGLRLIYYSQIVNDFQKGDIAEGYSVSREKKESFPLTVTSAQKNPTAFYLCASSPPGANVLTFGAGSRLTVL.

The chain carries TRBV5-1 and TRBJ2-5; D not resolved. Trimming cost V 1 base and J 5 bases, with 9 bases left between them. Germline assignment: CDR1 SGHRS and CDR2 YFSETQ. The CDR3 is 13 residues long. CDR3 residues: CASSLTDLETQYF. CDR3 sequence (DNA): TGCGCCAGCAGCTTGACAGATTTGGAGACCCAGTACTTC.

The J gene is TRBJ1-4, the V gene TRBV19; D possibly corresponds to TRBD1 (6 bases). Per the germline V gene, CDR1 is LNHDA and CDR2 is SQIVND (reference sequence). This CDR3 comprises 15 residues. With 5 bases removed from V and 7 bases from J, the gap between germline ends came to 17 bases. This CDR3 is CASSPSTGPTEKLFF. DNA for the CDR3: TGTGCCAGTAGTCCATCGACAGGACCCACTGAAAAACTGTTTTTT.

This clone came up once. The chain joins TRBV10-2 to TRBJ1-2; D unclear. The CDR3 has 12 amino acids. Trimming pared 6 bases from V and 5 bases from J, leaving 10 bases between. Per the germline V gene, CDR1 is WSHSY and CDR2 is SAAADI. The CDR3 sequence is CASSTSRYGYTF. The CDR3 region has the DNA TGCGCCAGCAGCACCTCTCGATATGGCTACACCTTC.

This clone was seen just once. J is TRBJ2-3 and V is TRBV5-6; D possibly corresponds to TRBD2 (6 bases). Trimming left V 5 bases short and J 8 bases short, with 12 bases between. Germline V gives CDR1 SGHDT, CDR2 YYEEEE. The CDR3 is 12 amino acids. DNA of the CDR3: TGTGCCAGCAGTCGACTAGAAGCTACGCAGTATTTT. As protein: CASSRLEATQYF.